This T cell receptor beta chain originates from a study of post-analysis software for immune sequencing data. Looking at the study overall: Progressive-relapsing, secondary progressive and relapsing-remitting multiple sclerosis were among the disease courses included.

Unique molecular identifiers had been added to the TCR beta cDNA libraries. Each sample of about 0.9 to 11 million input T cells yielded around 500,000 cDNA molecules, so each molecule approximated one T cell. TCRdb reprocessed the PCR reads with MiXCR, giving one entry per CDR3 protein. The sample consists of approximately 150,000 distinct CDR3 sequences, approximately 28% of them appearing once. Study results and limitations: Patients used several TRBV segments, including TRBV5-6, TRBV5-1 and TRBV20-1, more often than controls. Those with multiple sclerosis, the patient group, showed significantly lower normalized Chao1 diversity than controls. Samples made in the same batch grouped tightly together by F measure.

This CDR3 contains 20 residues. Germline V gives CDR1 SGHTA, CDR2 FQGNSA. J lost 10 bases, V lost 3 bases, and 24 bases had no gene match. In this sample, this clonotype turned up many times. Its matching antigen is unknown. The rearrangement links TRBV7-2 to TRBJ2-1; 10 positions match TRBD2. What was sequenced was blood. This receptor was identified in a girl under 18 with multiple sclerosis. CDR3 sequence reads: CASSLIGAFDSGRASGEQFF. The CDR3 coding sequence is TGTGCCAGCAGCTTGATAGGGGCATTCGACAGCGGGAGGGCATCAGGCGAGCAGTTCTTC.